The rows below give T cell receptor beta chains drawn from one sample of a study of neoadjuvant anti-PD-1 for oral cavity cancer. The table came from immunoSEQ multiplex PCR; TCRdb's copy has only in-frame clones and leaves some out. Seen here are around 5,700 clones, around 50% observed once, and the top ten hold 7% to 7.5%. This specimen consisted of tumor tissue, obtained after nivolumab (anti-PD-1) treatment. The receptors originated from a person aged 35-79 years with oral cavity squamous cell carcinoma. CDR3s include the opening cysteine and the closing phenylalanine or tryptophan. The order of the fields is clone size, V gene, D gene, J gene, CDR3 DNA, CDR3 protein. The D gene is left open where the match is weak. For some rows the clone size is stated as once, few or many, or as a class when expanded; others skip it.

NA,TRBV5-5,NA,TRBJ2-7,TGTGCCAGCAGCTTGGACGCAGGGTTTTCCTACGAGCAGTACTTC,CASSLDAGFSYEQYF
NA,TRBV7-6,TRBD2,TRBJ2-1,TGTGCCAGCAGCCCACGGGGGGGGCTAGCGGCGAACAATGAGCAGTTCTTC,CASSPRGGLAANNEQFF
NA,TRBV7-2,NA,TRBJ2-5,TGTGCCAGCAGCTTAGGAACTAGCATGGAGACCCAGTACTTC,CASSLGTSMETQYF
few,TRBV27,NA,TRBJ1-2,TGTGCCAGCAGTTTGAGGGGCGCCGGTGAGGGCTACACCTTC,CASSLRGAGEGYTF
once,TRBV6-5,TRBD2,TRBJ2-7,TGTGCCAGCAGTTCGGCGGGGGGCTACGAGCAGTACTTC,CASSSAGGYEQYF
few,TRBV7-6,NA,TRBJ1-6,TGTGCCAGCAGCGACGTTGATTCACCCCTCCACTTT,CASSDVDSPLHF
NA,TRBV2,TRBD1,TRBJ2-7,TGTGCCAGCAGTACTGACAGGGGAAAGTACGAGCAGTACTTC,CASSTDRGKYEQYF
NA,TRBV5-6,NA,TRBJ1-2,TGTGCCAGCAGCCGCATAGACGATTCGTTTAACTATGGCTACACCTTC,CASSRIDDSFNYGYTF
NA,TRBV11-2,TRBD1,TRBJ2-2,TGTGCCAGCAGCTCACGACAGGGAATCGGGGAGCTGTTTTTT,CASSSRQGIGELFF
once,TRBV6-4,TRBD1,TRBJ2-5,TGTGCCAGCAGTGACCCCAAGGGACAGGGGGTAGGAGAGACCCAGTACTTC,CASSDPKGQGVGETQYF
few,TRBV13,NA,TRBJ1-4,TGTGCCAGCAGCTCCCGACAGTCGGACGAAAAACTGTTTTTT,CASSSRQSDEKLFF
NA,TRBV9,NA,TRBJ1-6,TGTGCCAGCAGCCTTTCGACAGCGGGCTATAATTCACCCCTCCACTTT,CASSLSTAGYNSPLHF
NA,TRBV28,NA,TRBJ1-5,TGTGCCAGCAGAGTAGGGGGGTTCGATCAGCCCCAGCATTTT,CASRVGGFDQPQHF
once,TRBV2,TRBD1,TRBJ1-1,TGTGCCAGTCCTATGGGGGAAGGGGGCGAGGCTGAAGCTTTCTTT,CASPMGEGGEAEAFF